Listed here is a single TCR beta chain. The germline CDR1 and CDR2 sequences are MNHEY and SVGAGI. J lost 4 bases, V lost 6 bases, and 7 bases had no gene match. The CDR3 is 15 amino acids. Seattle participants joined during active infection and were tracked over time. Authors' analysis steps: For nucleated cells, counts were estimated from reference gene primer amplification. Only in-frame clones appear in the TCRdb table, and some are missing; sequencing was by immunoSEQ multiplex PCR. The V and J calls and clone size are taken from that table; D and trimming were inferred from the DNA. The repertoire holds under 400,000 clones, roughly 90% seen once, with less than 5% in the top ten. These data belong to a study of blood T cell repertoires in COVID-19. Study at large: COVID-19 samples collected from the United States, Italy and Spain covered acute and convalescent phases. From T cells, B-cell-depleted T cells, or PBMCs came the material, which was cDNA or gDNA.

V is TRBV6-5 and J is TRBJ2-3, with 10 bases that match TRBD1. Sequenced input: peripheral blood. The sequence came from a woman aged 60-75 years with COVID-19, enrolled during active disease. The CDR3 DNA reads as TGTGCCAGCAGCCGACAGGGGGCCCGGGCAGATACGCAGTATTTT. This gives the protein CASSRQGARADTQYF.